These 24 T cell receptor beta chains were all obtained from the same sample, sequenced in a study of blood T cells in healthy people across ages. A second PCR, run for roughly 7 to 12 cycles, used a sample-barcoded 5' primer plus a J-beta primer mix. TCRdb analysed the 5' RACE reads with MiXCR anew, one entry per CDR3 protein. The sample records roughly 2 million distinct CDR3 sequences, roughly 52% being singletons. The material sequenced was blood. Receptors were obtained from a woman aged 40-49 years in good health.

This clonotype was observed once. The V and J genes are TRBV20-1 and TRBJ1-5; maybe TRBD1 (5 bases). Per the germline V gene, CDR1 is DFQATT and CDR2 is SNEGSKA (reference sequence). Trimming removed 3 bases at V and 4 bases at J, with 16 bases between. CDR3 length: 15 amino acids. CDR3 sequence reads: CSASNYRGRNQPQHF. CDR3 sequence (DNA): TGCAGTGCTAGTAATTATAGGGGCCGAAATCAGCCCCAGCATTTT.

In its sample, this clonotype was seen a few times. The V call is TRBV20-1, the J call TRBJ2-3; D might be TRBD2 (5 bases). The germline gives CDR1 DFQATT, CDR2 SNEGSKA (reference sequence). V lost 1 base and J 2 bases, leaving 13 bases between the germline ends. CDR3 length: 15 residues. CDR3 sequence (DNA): TGCAGTGCTAGAGGTCTTACTAGACTCACAGATACGCAGTATTTT. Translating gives CSARGLTRLTDTQYF.

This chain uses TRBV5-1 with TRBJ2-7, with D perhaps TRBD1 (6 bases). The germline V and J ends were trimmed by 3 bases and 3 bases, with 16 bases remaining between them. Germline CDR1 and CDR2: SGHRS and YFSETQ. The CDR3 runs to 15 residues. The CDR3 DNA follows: TGCGCCAGCAGCTCCTCACAGGGTATGGGCTACGAGCAGTACTTC. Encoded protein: CASSSSQGMGYEQYF.

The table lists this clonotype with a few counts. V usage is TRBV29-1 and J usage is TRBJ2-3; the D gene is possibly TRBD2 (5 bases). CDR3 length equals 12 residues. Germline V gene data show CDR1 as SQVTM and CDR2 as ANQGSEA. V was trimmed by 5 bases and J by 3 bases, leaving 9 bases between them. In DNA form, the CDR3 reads TGCAGCGTTTCCAGGACTACAGATACGCAGTATTTT. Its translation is CSVSRTTDTQYF.

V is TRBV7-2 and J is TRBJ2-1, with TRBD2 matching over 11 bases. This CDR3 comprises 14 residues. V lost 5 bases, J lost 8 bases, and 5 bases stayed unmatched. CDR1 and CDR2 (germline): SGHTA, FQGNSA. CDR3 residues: CASSPGLAVHEQFF. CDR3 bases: TGTGCCAGCAGCCCGGGACTAGCGGTCCATGAGCAGTTCTTC.

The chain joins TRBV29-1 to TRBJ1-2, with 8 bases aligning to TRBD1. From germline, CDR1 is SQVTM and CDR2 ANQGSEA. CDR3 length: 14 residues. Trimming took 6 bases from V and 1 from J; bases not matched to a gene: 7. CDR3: CSVPRQGFNYGYTF. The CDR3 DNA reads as TGCAGCGTACCCAGACAGGGGTTTAACTATGGCTACACCTTC. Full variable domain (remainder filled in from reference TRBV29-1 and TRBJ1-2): SAVISQKPSRDICQRGTSLTIQCQVDSQVTMMFWYRQQPGQSLTLIATANQGSEATYESGFVIDKFPISRPNLTFSTLTVSNMSPEDSSIYLCSVPRQGFNYGYTFGSGTRLTVV.

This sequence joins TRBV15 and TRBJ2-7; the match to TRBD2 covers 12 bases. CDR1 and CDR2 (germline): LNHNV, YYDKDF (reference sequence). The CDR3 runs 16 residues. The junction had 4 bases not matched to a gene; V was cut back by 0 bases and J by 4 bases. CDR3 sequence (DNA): TGTGCCACCAGCAGAGAGGCGGGGACTAGCGGGTACGAGCAGTACTTC. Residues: CATSREAGTSGYEQYF.

CDR3 residues: CASSREGVFIRNEQFF. The CDR3 DNA reads as TGTGCCAGCAGCCGGGAAGGAGTTTTCATCAGAAATGAGCAGTTCTTC. The chain carries TRBV7-2 and TRBJ2-1, with D maybe TRBD2 (5 bases). Germline CDR1 reads SGHTA; CDR2 reads FQGNSA. The CDR3 has 16 amino acids. V dropped 5 bases and J dropped 7 bases, with 21 bases sitting between them.

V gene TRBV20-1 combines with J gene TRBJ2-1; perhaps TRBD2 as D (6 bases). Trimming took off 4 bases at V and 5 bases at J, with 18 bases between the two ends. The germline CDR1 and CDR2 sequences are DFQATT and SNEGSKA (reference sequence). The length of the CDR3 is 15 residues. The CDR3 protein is CSANDPGGSDNEQFF. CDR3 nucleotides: TGCAGTGCTAACGATCCCGGGGGTTCCGACAATGAGCAGTTCTTC.

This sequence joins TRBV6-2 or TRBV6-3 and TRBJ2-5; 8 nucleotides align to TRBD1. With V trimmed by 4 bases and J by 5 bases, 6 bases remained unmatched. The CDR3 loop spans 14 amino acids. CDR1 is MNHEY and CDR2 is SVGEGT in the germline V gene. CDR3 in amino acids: CASSWGQVWETQYF. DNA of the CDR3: TGTGCCAGCAGTTGGGGACAGGTCTGGGAGACCCAGTACTTC.

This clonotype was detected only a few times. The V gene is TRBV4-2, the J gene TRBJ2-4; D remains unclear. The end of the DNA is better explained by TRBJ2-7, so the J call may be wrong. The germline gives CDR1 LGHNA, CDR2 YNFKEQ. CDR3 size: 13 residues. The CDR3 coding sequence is TGTGCCAGCAGCCAAAAGCATAACTACGAGCAGTACTTC. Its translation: CASSQKHNYEQYF.

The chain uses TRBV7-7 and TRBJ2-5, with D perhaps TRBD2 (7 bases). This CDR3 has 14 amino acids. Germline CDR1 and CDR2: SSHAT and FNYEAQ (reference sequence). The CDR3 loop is CASSGGLNQETQYF. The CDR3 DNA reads TGTGCTAGCTCGGGGGGCCTAAACCAAGAGACCCAGTACTTC.

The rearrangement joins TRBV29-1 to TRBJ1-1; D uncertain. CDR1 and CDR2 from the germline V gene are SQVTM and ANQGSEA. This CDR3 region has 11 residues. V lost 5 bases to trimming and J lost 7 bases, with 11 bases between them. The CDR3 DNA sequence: TGCAGCGTTAACGTTGATAGTGAAGCTTTCTTT. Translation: CSVNVDSEAFF.

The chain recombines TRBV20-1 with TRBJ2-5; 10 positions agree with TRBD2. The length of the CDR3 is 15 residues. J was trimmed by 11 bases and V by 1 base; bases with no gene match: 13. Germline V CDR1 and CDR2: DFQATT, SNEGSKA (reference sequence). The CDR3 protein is CSARAQRGGLNEQYF. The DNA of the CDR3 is TGCAGTGCTAGAGCCCAGCGGGGGGGCCTGAATGAGCAGTACTTC.

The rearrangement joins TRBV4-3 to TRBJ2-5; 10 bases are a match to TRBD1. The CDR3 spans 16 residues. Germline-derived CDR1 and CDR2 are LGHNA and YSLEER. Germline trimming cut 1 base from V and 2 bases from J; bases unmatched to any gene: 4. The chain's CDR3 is CASSQGDRGAQETQYF. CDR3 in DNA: TGCGCCAGCAGCCAAGGGGACAGGGGCGCACAAGAGACCCAGTACTTC.

In nucleotides, the CDR3 is TGTGCCGCATCAAAGGACCGGACAACTAATGAAAAACTGTTTTTT. Its protein product is CAASKDRTTNEKLFF. This chain connects TRBV15 to TRBJ1-4; D gene ambiguous. This CDR3 comprises 15 residues. V gave up 11 bases and J gave up 0 bases, with 16 bases separating them. The germline CDR1 and CDR2 sequences are LNHNV and YYDKDF (reference sequence).

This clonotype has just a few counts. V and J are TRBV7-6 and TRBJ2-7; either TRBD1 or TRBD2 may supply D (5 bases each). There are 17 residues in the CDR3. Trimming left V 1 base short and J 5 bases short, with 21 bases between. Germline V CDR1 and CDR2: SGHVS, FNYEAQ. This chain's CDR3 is CASSLVSFQGVLHEQYF. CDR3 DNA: TGTGCCAGCAGCTTAGTCTCGTTCCAGGGAGTTTTGCACGAGCAGTACTTC.

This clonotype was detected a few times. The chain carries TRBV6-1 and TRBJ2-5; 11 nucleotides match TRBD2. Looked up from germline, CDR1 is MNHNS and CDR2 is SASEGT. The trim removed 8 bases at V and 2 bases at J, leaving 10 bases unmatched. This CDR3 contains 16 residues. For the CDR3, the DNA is TGTGCCAGCGGTGCCAGGTCTAGCGGGGGGCAAGAGACCCAGTACTTC. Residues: CASGARSSGGQETQYF.

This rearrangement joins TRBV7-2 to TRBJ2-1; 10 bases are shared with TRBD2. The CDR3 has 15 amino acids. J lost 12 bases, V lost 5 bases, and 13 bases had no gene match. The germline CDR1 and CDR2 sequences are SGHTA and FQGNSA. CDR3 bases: TGTGCCAGCAGCCGGACTAGCGGACCCACAGATACGCAGTTCTTC. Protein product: CASSRTSGPTDTQFF.

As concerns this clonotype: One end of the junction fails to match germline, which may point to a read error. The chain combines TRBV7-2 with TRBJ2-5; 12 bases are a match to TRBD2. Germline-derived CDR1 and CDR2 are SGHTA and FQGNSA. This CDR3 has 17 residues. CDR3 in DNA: TGTGCCGGCAGCTTAGTGGGGCTAGCGGGGGGGTTGGAGACCCAGTACTTC. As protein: CAGSLVGLAGGLETQYF. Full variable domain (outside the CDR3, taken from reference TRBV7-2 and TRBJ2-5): GAGVSQSPSNKVTEKGKDVELRCDPISGHTALYWYRQSLGQGLEFLIYFQGNSAPDKSGLPSDRFSAERTGGSVSTLTIQRTQQEDSAVYLCAGSLVGLAGGLETQYFGPGTRLLVL.

CDR3 protein: CASSSGQGHFSGANVLTF. The DNA of the CDR3 is TGTGCCAGCAGCTCTGGACAGGGGCACTTCTCTGGGGCCAACGTCCTGACTTTC. J is TRBJ2-6 and V is TRBV5-5; TRBD1 matches 9 bases. Germline assignment: CDR1 SGHKS and CDR2 YYEKEE (reference sequence). The CDR3 is 18 amino acids. Trimming took 3 bases from V and 0 from J; bases not matched to a gene: 7.

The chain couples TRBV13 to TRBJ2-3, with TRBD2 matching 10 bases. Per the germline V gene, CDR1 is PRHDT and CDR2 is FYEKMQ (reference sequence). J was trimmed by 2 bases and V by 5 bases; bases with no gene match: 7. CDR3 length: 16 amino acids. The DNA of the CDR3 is TGTGCCAGCAGCCCAGGACTAGCGGAGAACACAGATACGCAGTATTTT. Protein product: CASSPGLAENTDTQYF.

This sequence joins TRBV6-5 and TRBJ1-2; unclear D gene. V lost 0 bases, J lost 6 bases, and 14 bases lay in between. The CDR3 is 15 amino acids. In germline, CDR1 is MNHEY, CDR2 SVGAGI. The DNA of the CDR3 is TGTGCCAGCAGTTACTCGCCCAGTTGGTTGGATGGCTACACCTTC. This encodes CASSYSPSWLDGYTF.

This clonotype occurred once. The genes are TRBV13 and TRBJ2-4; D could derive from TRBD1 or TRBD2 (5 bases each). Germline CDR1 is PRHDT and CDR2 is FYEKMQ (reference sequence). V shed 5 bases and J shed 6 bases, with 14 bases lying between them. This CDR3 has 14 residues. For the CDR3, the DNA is TGTGCCAGCAGCACCGGGACGGAAGGAAACATTCAGTACTTC. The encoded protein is CASSTGTEGNIQYF.